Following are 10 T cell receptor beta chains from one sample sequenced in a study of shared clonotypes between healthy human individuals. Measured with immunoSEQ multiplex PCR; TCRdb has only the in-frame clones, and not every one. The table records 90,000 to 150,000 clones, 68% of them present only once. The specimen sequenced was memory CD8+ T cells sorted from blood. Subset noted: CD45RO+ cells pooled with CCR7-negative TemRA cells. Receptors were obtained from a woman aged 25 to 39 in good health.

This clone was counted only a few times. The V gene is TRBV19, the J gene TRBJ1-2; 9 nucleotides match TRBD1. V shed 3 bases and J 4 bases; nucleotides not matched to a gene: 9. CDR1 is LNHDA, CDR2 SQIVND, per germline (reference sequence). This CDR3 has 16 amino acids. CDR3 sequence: CASSISDRGTIYGYTF. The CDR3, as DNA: TGTGCCAGTAGTATCTCCGACAGGGGGACAATCTATGGCTACACCTTC. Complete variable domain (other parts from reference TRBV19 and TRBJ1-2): DGGITQSPKYLFRKEGQNVTLSCEQNLNHDAMYWYRQDPGQGLRLIYYSQIVNDFQKGDIAEGYSVSREKKESFPLTVTSAQKNPTAFYLCASSISDRGTIYGYTFGSGTRLTVV.

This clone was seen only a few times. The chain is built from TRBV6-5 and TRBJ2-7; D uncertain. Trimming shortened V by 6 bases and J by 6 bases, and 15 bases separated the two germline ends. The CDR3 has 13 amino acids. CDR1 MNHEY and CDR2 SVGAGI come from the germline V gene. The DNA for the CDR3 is TGTGCCAGCAGCCCCGTAATGCCGGCCGAGCAGTACTTC. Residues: CASSPVMPAEQYF.

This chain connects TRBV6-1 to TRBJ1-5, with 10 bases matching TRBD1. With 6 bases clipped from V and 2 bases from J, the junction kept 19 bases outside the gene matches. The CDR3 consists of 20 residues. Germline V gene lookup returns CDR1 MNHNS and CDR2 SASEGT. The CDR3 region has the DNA TGTGCCAGCAGAGAAATTAAAGGGACAGGGGCATACAGAGGCAATCAGCCCCAGCATTTT. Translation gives CASREIKGTGAYRGNQPQHF.

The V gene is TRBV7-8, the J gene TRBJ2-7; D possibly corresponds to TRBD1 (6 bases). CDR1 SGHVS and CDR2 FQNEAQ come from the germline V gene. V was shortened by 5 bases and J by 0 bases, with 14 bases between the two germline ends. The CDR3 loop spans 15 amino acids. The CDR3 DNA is TGTGCCAGCAGCACCAGGGGCGTAAGCTCCTACGAGCAGTACTTC. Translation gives CASSTRGVSSYEQYF.

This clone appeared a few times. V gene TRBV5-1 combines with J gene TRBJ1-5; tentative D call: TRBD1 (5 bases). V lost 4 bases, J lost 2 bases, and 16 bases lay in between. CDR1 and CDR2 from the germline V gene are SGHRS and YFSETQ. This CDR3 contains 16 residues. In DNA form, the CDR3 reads TGCGCCAGCAGCCCTTTTGCGGGGGAGGGCAATCAGCCCCAGCATTTT. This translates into CASSPFAGEGNQPQHF.

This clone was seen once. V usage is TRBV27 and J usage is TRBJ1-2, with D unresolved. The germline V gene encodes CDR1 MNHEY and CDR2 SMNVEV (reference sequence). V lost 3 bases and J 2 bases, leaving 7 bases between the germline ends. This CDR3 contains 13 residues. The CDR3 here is CASSFQENYGYTF. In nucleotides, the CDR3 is TGTGCCAGCAGTTTCCAGGAGAACTATGGCTACACCTTC.

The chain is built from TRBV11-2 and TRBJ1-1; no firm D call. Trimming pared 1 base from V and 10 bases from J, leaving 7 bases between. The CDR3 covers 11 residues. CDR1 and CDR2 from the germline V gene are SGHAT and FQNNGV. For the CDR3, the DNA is TGTGCCAGCAGCTTAGGGGGAGTAGCTTTCTTT. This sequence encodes CASSLGGVAFF.

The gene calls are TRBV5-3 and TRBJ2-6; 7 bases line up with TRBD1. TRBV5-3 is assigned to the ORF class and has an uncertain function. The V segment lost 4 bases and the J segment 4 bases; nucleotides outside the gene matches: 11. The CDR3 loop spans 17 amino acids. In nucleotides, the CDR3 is TGTGCCAGAAGCGAAAGGACAGGCCAGCGAGGGGCCAACGTCCTGACTTTC. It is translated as CARSERTGQRGANVLTF.

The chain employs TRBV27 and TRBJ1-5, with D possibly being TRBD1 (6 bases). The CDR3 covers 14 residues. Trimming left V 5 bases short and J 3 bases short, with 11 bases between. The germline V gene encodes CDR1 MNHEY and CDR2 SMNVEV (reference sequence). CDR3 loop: CASSPYRDNQPQHF. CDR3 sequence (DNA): TGTGCCAGCAGTCCGTACAGGGACAATCAGCCCCAGCATTTT.

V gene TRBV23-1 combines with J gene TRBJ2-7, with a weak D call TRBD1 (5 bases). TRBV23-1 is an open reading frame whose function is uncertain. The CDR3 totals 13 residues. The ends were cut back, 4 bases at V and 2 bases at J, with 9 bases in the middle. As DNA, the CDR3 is TGCGCCAGCAGTCCCACAGGAACCTACGAGCAGTACTTC. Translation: CASSPTGTYEQYF.